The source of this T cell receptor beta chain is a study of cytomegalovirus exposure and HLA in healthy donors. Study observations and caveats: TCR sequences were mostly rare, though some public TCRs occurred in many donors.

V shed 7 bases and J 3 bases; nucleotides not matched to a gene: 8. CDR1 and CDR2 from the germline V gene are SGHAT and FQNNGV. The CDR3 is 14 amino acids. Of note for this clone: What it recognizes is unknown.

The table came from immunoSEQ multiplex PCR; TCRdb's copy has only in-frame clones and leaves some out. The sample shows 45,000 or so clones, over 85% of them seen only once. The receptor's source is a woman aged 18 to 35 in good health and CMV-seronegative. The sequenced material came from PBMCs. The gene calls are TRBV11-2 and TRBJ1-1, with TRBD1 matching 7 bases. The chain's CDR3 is CASTRTGRDTEAFF. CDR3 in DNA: TGTGCCAGCACCCGGACAGGACGGGACACTGAAGCTTTCTTT.